The entry below describes one TCR beta chain. Its antigen remains unidentified. Its ends do not fully match the called genes, so a read error is possible. This specimen belongs to a study of blood T cells in healthy people across ages. The study, taken as a whole, reports: Older age coincided with a roughly linear decline in TCR beta diversity per million T cells.

Looked up from germline, CDR1 is MGHRA and CDR2 is YSYEKL. The length of the CDR3 is 14 residues. Alongside a J-beta primer mix, a sample-barcoded 5' primer served in a second PCR lasting roughly 6 to 11 cycles. MiXCR was run by TCRdb on the 5' RACE reads, yielding one entry per CDR3 protein. Of about 840,000 distinct CDR3 sequences in the sample, about 27% are singletons; the top ten hold 9.5% to 13%. In addition, the sample was reused for a study of T cells of mothers and their children.

The clonotype originates from a middle-aged woman in good health. The J gene is TRBJ1-1, the V gene TRBV4-1, with 7 nucleotides matching TRBD1. Sequencing input: blood. The CDR3 sequence is CAGSQKTGRTEAFF. CDR3 in DNA: TGCGCCGGCAGCCAGAAGACAGGGAGGACTGAAGCTTTCTTT.